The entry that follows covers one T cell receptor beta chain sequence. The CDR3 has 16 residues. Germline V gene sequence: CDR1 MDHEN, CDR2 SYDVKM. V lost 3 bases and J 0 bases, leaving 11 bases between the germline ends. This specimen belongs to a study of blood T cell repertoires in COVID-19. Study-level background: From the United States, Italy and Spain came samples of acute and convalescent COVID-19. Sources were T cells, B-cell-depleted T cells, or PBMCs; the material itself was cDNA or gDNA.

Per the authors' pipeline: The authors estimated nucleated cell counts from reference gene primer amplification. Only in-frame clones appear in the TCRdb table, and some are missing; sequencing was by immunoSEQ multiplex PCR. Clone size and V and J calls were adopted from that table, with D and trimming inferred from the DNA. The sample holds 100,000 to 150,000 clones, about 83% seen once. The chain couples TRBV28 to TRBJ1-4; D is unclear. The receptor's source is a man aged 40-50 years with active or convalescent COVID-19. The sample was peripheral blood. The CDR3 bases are TGTGCCAGCAGTTTTGCTTCCCGCGCAACTAATGAAAAACTGTTTTTT. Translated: CASSFASRATNEKLFF.